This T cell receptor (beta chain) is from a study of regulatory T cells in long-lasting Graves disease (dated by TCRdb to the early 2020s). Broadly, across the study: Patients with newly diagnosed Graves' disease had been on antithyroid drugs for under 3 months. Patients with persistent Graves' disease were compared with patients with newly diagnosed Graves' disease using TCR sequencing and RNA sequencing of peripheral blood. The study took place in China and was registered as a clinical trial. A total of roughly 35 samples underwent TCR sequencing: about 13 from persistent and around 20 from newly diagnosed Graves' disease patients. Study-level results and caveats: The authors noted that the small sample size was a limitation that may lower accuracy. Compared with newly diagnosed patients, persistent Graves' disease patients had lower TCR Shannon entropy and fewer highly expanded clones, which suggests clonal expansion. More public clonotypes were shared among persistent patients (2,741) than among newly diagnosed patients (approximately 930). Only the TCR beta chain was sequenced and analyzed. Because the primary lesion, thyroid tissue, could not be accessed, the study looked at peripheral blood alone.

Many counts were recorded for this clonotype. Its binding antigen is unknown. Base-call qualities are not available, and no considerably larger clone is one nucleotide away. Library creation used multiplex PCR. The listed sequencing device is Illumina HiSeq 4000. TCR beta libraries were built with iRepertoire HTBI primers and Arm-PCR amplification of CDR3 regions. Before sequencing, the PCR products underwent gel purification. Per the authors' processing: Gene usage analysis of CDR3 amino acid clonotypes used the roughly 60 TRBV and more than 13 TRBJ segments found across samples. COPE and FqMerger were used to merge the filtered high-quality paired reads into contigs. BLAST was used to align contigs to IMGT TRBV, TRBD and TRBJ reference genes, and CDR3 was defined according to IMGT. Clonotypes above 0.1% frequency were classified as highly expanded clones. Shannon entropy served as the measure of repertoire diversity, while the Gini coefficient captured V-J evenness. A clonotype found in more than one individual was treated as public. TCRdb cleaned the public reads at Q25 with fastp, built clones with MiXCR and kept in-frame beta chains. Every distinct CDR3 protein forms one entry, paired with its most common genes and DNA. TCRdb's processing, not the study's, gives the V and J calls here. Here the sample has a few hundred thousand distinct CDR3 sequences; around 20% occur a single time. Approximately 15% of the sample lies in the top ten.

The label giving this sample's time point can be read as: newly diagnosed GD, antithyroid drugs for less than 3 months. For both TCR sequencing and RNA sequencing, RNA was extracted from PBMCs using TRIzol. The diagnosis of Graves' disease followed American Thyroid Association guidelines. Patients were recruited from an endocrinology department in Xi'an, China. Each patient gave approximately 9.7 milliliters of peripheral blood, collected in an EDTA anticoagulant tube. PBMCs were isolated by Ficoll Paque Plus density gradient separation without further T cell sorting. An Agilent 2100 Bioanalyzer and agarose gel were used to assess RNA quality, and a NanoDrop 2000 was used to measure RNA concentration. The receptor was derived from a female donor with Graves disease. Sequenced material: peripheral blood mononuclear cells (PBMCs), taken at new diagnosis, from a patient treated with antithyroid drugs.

The DNA reads as follows: TGTGCCAGCAGTATATTGACCGAAAAACTGTTTTTT. The translation is CASSILTEKLFF. The chain was built from TRBV6-2 or TRBV6-3 and TRBJ1-4, with the D gene not clear enough to name. Via the germline V gene, CDR1 is MNHEY and CDR2 SVGEGT. Trimming at the junction amounts to 5 bases on V and 8 bases on J, and the germline ends lie 9 bases apart. Reading from cysteine to phenylalanine, the CDR3 counts 12 amino acids. The DNA shown is the 36-base CDR3, in frame from base 1.